The rows below give T cell receptor beta chains drawn from one sample of a study of cytomegalovirus exposure and HLA in healthy donors. Here immunoSEQ multiplex PCR was the method, and the copy in TCRdb shows in-frame clones only, minus some. The table records about 140,000 clones, roughly 77% of them present only once. The specimen sequenced was PBMCs. These receptors were obtained from a woman in her thirties in good health and CMV-seronegative. Each CDR3 is given with its conserved first and last residue. The D gene is left open where the match is weak. A clone size is listed for some rows: how often the clone was seen (once, few, many), or a class if it is expanded.

size	D	length	V	J	CDR3	DNA
-	TRBD1	13	TRBV7-2	TRBJ1-5	CASSGTGNQPQHF	TGTGCCAGCTCCGGGACAGGCAATCAGCCCCAGCATTTT
-	-	14	TRBV6-5	TRBJ1-4	CASSWQGTNEKLFF	TGTGCCAGCAGTTGGCAGGGGACTAATGAAAAACTGTTTTTT
-	-	18	TRBV1	TRBJ2-7	CTSSQRLPRTSGKYEQYF	TGCACCAGCAGCCAGAGACTTCCTAGGACTAGCGGGAAGTACGAGCAGTACTTC
few	-	15	TRBV11-2	TRBJ2-1	CASSLMYSEEGEQFF	TGTGCCAGCAGCTTAATGTATTCTGAGGAGGGTGAGCAGTTCTTC
-	TRBD1	14	TRBV27	TRBJ2-7	CASSLPGQSYEQYF	TGTGCCAGCAGCCTTCCGGGACAGTCCTACGAGCAGTACTTC
-	TRBD1	15	TRBV5-6	TRBJ1-5	CASSSDRIANQPQHF	TGTGCCAGCAGTTCGGACAGGATCGCCAATCAGCCCCAGCATTTT
-	TRBD1	15	TRBV5-1	TRBJ1-1	CASSDPGQGGTEAFF	TGCGCCAGCAGCGATCCAGGACAGGGAGGAACTGAAGCTTTCTTT
once	TRBD2	16	TRBV5-4	TRBJ2-1	CASSLAAGGPYNEQFF	TGTGCCAGCAGCTTGGCAGCGGGGGGACCCTACAATGAGCAGTTCTTC
-	TRBD2	19	TRBV11-2	TRBJ2-1	CASSLVWVAGGSSYNEQFF	TGTGCCAGCAGCTTAGTATGGGTAGCGGGCGGGAGCTCCTACAATGAGCAGTTCTTC
-	TRBD1	16	TRBV5-6	TRBJ1-6	CASSLAWDSGNSPLHF	TGTGCCAGCAGCTTGGCCTGGGACAGTGGTAATTCACCCCTCCACTTT
-	-	14	TRBV19	TRBJ2-7	CASSIRGTAYEQYF	TGTGCCAGTAGTATAAGGGGCACGGCCTACGAGCAGTACTTC
-	-	15	TRBV5-1	TRBJ2-1	CASSLGLDSGNEQFF	TGCGCCAGCAGCCTCGGCCTCGATTCCGGGAATGAGCAGTTCTTC
-	TRBD1	15	TRBV11-2	TRBJ1-2	CASSLEVQGIQGYTF	TGTGCCAGCAGCTTAGAGGTACAGGGGATTCAGGGCTACACCTTC
-	-	16	TRBV7-2	TRBJ2-3	CASSRHGQTNTDTQYF	TGTGCCAGCAGCCGACATGGGCAAACCAACACAGATACGCAGTATTTT
once	-	12	TRBV28	TRBJ1-2	CASSTGFYGYTF	TGTGCCAGCAGTACAGGCTTCTATGGCTACACCTTC
-	TRBD2	13	TRBV28	TRBJ2-5	CAERGARPETQYF	TGTGCTGAGCGGGGCGCCCGCCCCGAGACCCAGTACTTC
-	TRBD1	13	TRBV10-1	TRBJ2-1	CASGPPGGREQFF	TGCGCCAGCGGTCCGCCAGGGGGACGGGAGCAGTTCTTC
-	TRBD2	14	TRBV19	TRBJ2-3	CASSRTSGFNTQYF	TGTGCCAGTAGTAGGACTAGCGGGTTTAATACGCAGTATTTT
-	TRBD1	15	TRBV6-6	TRBJ1-5	CASRFTGARVQPQHF	TGTGCCAGCAGATTTACAGGGGCCCGGGTTCAGCCCCAGCATTTT
-	-	14	TRBV9	TRBJ2-2	CASSFDRHTGELFF	TGTGCCAGCAGTTTCGACAGACACACCGGGGAGCTGTTTTTT
-	-	14	TRBV29-1	TRBJ1-5	CSAKMAGLDQPQHF	TGCAGCGCAAAGATGGCGGGTCTCGATCAGCCCCAGCATTTT
-	-	13	TRBV27	TRBJ1-5	CASSFGGNQPQHF	TGTGCCAGCAGTTTTGGGGGGAATCAGCCCCAGCATTTT
-	-	16	TRBV2	TRBJ2-1	CASSVSGSGSYNEQFF	TGTGCCAGCAGCGTATCCGGGAGCGGCTCCTACAATGAGCAGTTCTTC
-	-	14	TRBV6-1	TRBJ1-5	CASISGYSNQPQHF	TGTGCCAGCATTTCAGGTTATAGCAATCAGCCCCAGCATTTT
-	-	15	TRBV7-2	TRBJ1-2	CASSFLAETNYGYTF	TGTGCCAGCAGCTTTTTGGCAGAAACAAACTATGGCTACACCTTC
-	TRBD2	17	TRBV6-4	TRBJ2-1	CASSENSGGAGNNEQFF	TGTGCCAGCAGCGAAAATAGCGGGGGAGCGGGAAACAATGAGCAGTTCTTC
-	TRBD1	15	TRBV6-5	TRBJ1-5	CASSRTGDSNQPQHF	TGTGCCAGCAGTAGGACAGGGGATAGCAATCAGCCCCAGCATTTT
-	-	12	TRBV6-5	TRBJ1-1	CASSPGEPEAFF	TGTGCCAGCAGTCCAGGGGAGCCTGAAGCTTTCTTT
-	TRBD1	14	TRBV5-1	TRBJ2-7	CASSLVGQNYEQYF	TGCGCCAGCAGCTTGGTGGGACAGAATTACGAGCAGTACTTC
once	-	15	TRBV9	TRBJ2-3	CASSVERASLGTQYF	TGTGCCAGCAGCGTAGAGCGGGCGTCCTTAGGTACGCAGTATTTT
-	TRBD2	15	TRBV6-1	TRBJ2-7	CASRATSGVSYEQYF	TGTGCCAGCAGGGCGACTAGCGGGGTCTCCTACGAGCAGTACTTC
-	-	14	TRBV7-2	TRBJ1-5	CASSPVHSNQPQHF	TGTGCCAGCAGCCCAGTCCATAGCAATCAGCCCCAGCATTTT
once	-	15	TRBV30	TRBJ2-3	CAWSMGSSGGDTQYF	TGTGCCTGGAGTATGGGGTCATCAGGGGGGGATACGCAGTATTTT
few	TRBD2	17	TRBV28	TRBJ2-5	CASSPNTWRGDGETQYF	TGTGCCAGCAGTCCGAATACGTGGCGGGGGGACGGGGAGACCCAGTACTTC
-	TRBD2	15	TRBV19	TRBJ2-1	CASNSPRGGGNEQFF	TGTGCCAGTAATTCTCCCCGGGGGGGTGGCAATGAGCAGTTCTTC
few	-	15	TRBV18	TRBJ1-4	CASSPPRGGWEKLFF	TGTGCCAGCTCACCACCACGCGGGGGCTGGGAAAAACTGTTTTTT
-	-	15	TRBV11-2	TRBJ2-1	CASSLRQGLWDEQFF	TGTGCCAGCAGCTTACGCCAGGGGCTTTGGGATGAGCAGTTCTTC
-	TRBD1	16	TRBV6-4	TRBJ1-6	CASRRNRDRDDSPLHF	TGTGCCAGCAGGAGGAACCGGGACAGGGATGATTCACCCCTCCACTTT
-	-	14	TRBV6-1	TRBJ1-3	CASSVTGFGNTIYF	TGTGCCAGCAGCGTAACAGGGTTCGGAAACACCATATATTTT
-	-	14	TRBV9	TRBJ1-2	CASSQGQLDYGYTF	TGTGCCAGCAGCCAAGGACAGTTGGACTATGGCTACACCTTC
-	TRBD1	14	TRBV29-1	TRBJ1-5	CSVAGGGFGQPQHF	TGCAGCGTTGCAGGGGGCGGGTTCGGTCAGCCCCAGCATTTT
once	-	13	TRBV11-3	TRBJ1-1	CASSPGPSTEAFF	TGTGCCAGCAGCCCCGGTCCAAGCACTGAAGCTTTCTTT
-	-	16	TRBV2	TRBJ2-1	CASTLGGSYLYNEQFF	TGTGCCAGCACCCTGGGGGGATCCTACCTCTACAATGAGCAGTTCTTC
-	-	14	TRBV28	TRBJ2-2	CASSLFGVTGELFF	TGTGCCAGCAGTTTGTTTGGAGTCACCGGGGAGCTGTTTTTT
once	TRBD2	17	TRBV7-2	TRBJ2-3	CASSLAVQAGGHHTQYF	TGTGCCAGCAGCTTAGCGGTTCAAGCGGGGGGGCATCATACGCAGTATTTT
-	TRBD1	15	TRBV7-2	TRBJ1-5	CASSVTGTGAQPQHF	TGTGCCAGCAGCGTAACCGGGACAGGGGCCCAGCCCCAGCATTTT
-	-	13	TRBV6-5	TRBJ2-1	CASSPRGYNEQFF	TGTGCCAGCAGTCCCAGGGGATACAATGAGCAGTTCTTC
-	TRBD1	14	TRBV5-1	TRBJ2-7	CASSPRQGAHEQYF	TGCGCCAGCAGCCCGCGACAGGGGGCCCACGAGCAGTACTTC
few	TRBD2	13	TRBV28	TRBJ2-7	CGSGRPQSGQLGF	TGTGGCAGCGGGAGGCCCCAATCCGGACAACTTGGCTTC
once	TRBD1	17	TRBV10-3	TRBJ2-3	CAISESRDRESTDTQYF	TGTGCCATCAGTGAGTCCCGGGACAGGGAAAGCACAGATACGCAGTATTTT
few	-	15	TRBV19	TRBJ1-1	CASSIDLDLNTEAFF	TGTGCCAGTAGTATAGATCTGGACTTGAACACTGAAGCTTTCTTT
-	TRBD1	16	TRBV5-5	TRBJ1-4	CASSPGVGTGYEKLFF	TGTGCCAGCAGCCCCGGCGTTGGGACAGGGTATGAAAAACTGTTTTTT
once	-	15	TRBV5-6	TRBJ2-3	CASSSRTTSTDTQYF	TGTGCCAGCAGCTCGCGGACTACGAGCACAGATACGCAGTATTTT
-	-	14	TRBV5-1	TRBJ2-7	CASRRLDSAYEQYF	TGCGCCAGCAGGAGGCTGGACTCCGCCTACGAGCAGTACTTC
-	TRBD2	19	TRBV14	TRBJ2-1	CASSLGLAGGPALYNEQFF	TGTGCCAGCAGCCTCGGACTAGCGGGAGGGCCGGCCCTTTACAATGAGCAGTTCTTC